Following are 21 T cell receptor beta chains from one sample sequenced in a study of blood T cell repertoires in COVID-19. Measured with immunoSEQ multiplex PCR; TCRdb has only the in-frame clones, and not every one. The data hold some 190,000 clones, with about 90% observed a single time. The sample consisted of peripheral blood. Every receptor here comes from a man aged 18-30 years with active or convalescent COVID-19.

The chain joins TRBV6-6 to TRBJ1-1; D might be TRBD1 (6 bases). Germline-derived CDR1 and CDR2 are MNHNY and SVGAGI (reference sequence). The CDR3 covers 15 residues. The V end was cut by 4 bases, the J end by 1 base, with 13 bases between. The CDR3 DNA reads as TGTGCCAGCAGTTCTAGTACAGGGAGGAACACTGAAGCTTTCTTT. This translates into CASSSSTGRNTEAFF.

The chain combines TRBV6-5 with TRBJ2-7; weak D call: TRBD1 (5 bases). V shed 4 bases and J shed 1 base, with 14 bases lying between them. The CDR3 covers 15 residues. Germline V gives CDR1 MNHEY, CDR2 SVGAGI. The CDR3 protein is CASSSAGFGSYEQYF. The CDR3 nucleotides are TGTGCCAGCAGTTCAGCAGGGTTCGGGTCCTACGAGCAGTACTTC.

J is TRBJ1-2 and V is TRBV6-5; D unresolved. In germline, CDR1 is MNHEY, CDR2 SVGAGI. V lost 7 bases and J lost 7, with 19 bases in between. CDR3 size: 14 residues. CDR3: CASNLEGWDGGYTF. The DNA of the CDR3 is TGTGCCAGCAACCTTGAGGGATGGGATGGTGGCTACACCTTC.

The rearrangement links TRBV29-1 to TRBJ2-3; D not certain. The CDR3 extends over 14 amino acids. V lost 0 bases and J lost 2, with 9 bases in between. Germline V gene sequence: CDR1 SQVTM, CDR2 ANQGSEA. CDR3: CSVEDPGFTDTQYF. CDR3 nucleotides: TGCAGCGTTGAAGACCCGGGTTTCACAGATACGCAGTATTTT.

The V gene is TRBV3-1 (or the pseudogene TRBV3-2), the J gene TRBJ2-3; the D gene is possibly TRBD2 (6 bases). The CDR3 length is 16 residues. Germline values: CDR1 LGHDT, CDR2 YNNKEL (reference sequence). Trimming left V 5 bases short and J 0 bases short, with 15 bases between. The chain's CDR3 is CASSTPWAGSTDTQYF. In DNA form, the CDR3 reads TGTGCCAGCAGCACCCCGTGGGCGGGGAGCACAGATACGCAGTATTTT.

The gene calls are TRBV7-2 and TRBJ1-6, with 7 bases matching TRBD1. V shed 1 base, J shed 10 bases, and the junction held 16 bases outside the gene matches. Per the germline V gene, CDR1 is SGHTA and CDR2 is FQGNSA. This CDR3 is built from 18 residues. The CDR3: CASSLGLGFGQGGSPLHF. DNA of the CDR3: TGTGCCAGCAGCTTAGGCCTAGGATTTGGGCAGGGGGGATCACCCCTCCACTTT.

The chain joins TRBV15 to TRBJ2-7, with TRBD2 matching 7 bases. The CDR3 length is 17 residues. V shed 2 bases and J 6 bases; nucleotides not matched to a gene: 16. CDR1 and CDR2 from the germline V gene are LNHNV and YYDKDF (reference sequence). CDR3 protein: CATSRTREVTSSAEQYF. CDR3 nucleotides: TGTGCCACCAGCAGAACCCGTGAGGTGACTAGCTCTGCCGAGCAGTACTTC.

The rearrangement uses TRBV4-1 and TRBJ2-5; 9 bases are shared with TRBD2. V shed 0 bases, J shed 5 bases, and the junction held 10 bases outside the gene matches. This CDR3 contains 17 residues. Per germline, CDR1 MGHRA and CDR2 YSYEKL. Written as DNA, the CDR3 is TGCGCCAGCAGCCAAGATTTCGCGCGGGGGGGTCGGGAGACCCAGTACTTC. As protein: CASSQDFARGGRETQYF.

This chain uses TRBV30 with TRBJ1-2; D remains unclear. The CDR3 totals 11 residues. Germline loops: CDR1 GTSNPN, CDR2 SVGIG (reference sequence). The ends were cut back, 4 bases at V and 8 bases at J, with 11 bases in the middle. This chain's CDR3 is CAWTLSRGYTF. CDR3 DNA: TGTGCCTGGACCCTTAGTAGAGGCTACACCTTC.

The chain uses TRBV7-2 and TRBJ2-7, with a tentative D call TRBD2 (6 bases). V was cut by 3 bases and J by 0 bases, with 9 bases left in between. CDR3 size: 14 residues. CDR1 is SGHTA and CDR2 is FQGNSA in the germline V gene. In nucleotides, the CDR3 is TGTGCCAGCAGCTTCTCGGGGGTCTCCTACGAGCAGTACTTC. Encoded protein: CASSFSGVSYEQYF.

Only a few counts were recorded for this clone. This CDR3 is CASSLRPGQGVHEQYF. CDR3 bases: TGTGCCAGCAGCTTGCGCCCCGGACAGGGTGTCCACGAGCAGTACTTC. The rearrangement links TRBV7-6 to TRBJ2-7, with 8 positions matching TRBD1. CDR3 length: 16 residues. V lost 3 bases, J lost 5 bases, and 12 bases stayed unmatched. Germline V lookup: CDR1 SGHVS, CDR2 FNYEAQ.

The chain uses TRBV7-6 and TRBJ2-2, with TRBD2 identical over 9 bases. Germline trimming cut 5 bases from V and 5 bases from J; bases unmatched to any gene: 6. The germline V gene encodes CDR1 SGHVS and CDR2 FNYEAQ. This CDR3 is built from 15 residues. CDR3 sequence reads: CASSTRLAETGELFF. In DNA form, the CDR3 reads TGTGCCAGCAGCACGAGACTAGCGGAGACCGGGGAGCTGTTTTTT.

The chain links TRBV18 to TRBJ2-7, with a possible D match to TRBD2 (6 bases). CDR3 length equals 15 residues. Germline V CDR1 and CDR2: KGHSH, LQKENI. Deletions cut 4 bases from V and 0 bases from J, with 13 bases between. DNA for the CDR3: TGTGCCAGCTCACAGTCGGGAGACAGCTCCTACGAGCAGTACTTC. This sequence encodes CASSQSGDSSYEQYF. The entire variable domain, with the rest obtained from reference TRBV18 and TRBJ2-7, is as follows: NAGVMQNPRHLVRRRGQEARLRCSPMKGHSHVYWYRQLPEEGLKFMVYLQKENIIDESGMPKERFSAEFPKEGPSILRIQQVVRGDSAAYFCASSQSGDSSYEQYFGPGTRLTVT.

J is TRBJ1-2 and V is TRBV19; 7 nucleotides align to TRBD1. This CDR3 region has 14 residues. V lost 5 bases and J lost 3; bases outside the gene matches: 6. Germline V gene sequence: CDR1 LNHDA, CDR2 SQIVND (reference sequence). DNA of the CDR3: TGTGCCAGTAGTTCCTCCAGGGGGGACTATGGCTACACCTTC. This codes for CASSSSRGDYGYTF.

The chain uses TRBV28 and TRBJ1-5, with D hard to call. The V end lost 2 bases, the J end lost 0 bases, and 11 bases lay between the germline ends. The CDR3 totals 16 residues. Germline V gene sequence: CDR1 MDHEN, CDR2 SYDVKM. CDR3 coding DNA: TGTGCCAGCAGTTTAGCGGGGTACTATAGCAATCAGCCCCAGCATTTT. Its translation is CASSLAGYYSNQPQHF.

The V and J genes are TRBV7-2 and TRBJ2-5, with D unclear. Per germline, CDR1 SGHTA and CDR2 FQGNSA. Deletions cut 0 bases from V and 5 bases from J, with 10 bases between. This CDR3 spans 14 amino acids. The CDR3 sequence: CASSLASARETQYF. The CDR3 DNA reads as TGTGCCAGCAGCTTAGCTTCCGCTAGGGAGACCCAGTACTTC.

CDR3: CASSTRTGGNTGELFF. Here the CDR3 DNA reads TGTGCCAGCAGCACCCGGACAGGGGGCAACACCGGGGAGCTGTTTTTT. The chain has TRBV9 and TRBJ2-2; 11 bases are shared with TRBD1. Germline CDR1 SGDLS, CDR2 YYNGEE. V shed 4 bases and J 2 bases; nucleotides not matched to a gene: 4. The CDR3 loop spans 16 amino acids.

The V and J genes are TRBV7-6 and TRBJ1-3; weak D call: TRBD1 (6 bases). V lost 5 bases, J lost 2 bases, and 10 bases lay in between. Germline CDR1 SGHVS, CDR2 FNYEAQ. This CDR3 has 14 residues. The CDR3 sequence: CASSLGTPGNTIYF. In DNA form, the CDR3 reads TGTGCCAGCAGCCTCGGGACACCTGGAAACACCATATATTTT.

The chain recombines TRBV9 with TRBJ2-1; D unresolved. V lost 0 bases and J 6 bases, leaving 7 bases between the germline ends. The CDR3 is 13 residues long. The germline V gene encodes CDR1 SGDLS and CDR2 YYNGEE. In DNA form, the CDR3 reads TGTGCCAGCAGCGTAGCTGGGCTCAATGAGCAGTTCTTC. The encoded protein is CASSVAGLNEQFF.

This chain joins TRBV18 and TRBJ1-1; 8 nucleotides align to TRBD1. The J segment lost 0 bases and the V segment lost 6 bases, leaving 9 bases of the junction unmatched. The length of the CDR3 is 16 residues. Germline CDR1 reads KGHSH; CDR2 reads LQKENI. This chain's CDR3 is CASSPWTGTMNTEAFF. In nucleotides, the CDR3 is TGTGCCAGCTCCCCTTGGACAGGGACGATGAACACTGAAGCTTTCTTT.

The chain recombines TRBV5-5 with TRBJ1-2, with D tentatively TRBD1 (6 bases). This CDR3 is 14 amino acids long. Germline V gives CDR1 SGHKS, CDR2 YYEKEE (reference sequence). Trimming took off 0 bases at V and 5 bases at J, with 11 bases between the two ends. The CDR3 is CASSLGLGTYGYTF. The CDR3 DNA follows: TGTGCCAGCAGCTTGGGCCTGGGGACATATGGCTACACCTTC.